These 30 T cell receptor beta chains originate from one sample sequenced in a study of blood T cell repertoires in COVID-19. Libraries were prepared by immunoSEQ multiplex PCR; TCRdb keeps only in-frame clonotypes and omits some of them. The table records 150,000 to 200,000 clones, 85% to 95% of them present only once. Sequences were obtained from peripheral blood. The receptor source for this set is a woman aged 45-65 years with acute or convalescent COVID-19.

The chain links TRBV28 to TRBJ1-1; 7 bases match TRBD1. Germline V CDR1 and CDR2: MDHEN, SYDVKM. CDR3 length: 14 amino acids. V lost 5 bases, J lost 1 base, and 4 bases stayed unmatched. Here the CDR3 reads CASSLTGENTEAFF. As DNA, the CDR3 is TGTGCCAGCAGTCTTACAGGGGAGAACACTGAAGCTTTCTTT.

In its sample, this clone was seen once. V usage is TRBV30 and J usage is TRBJ1-6; weak D call: TRBD1 (5 bases). This CDR3 comprises 16 residues. V lost 4 bases and J 4 bases, leaving 17 bases between the germline ends. Germline CDR1 is GTSNPN and CDR2 is SVGIG (reference sequence). The CDR3 region is CAWTSGGWSYNSPLHF. DNA of the CDR3: TGTGCCTGGACCTCCGGGGGATGGTCTTATAATTCACCCCTCCACTTT.

This clone has only a few counts. V is TRBV4-1 and J is TRBJ1-1, with D uncertain. Deletions cut 6 bases from V and 3 bases from J, with 14 bases between. CDR3 length: 14 amino acids. Germline loops: CDR1 MGHRA, CDR2 YSYEKL. The chain's CDR3 is CASSPGGGDTEAFF. DNA for the CDR3: TGCGCCAGCAGTCCGGGAGGCGGGGACACTGAAGCTTTCTTT.

The rearrangement links TRBV28 to TRBJ2-5; 10 nucleotides agree with TRBD2. With 7 bases clipped from V and 4 bases from J, the junction kept 3 bases outside the gene matches. This CDR3 is 13 amino acids long. The germline V gene encodes CDR1 MDHEN and CDR2 SYDVKM. CDR3 protein: CASTLAGGETQYF. CDR3 DNA sequence: TGTGCCAGCACCTTAGCGGGAGGAGAGACCCAGTACTTC.

The chain joins TRBV5-4 to TRBJ2-7; D might be TRBD1 (5 bases). Trimming took off 1 base at V and 1 base at J, with 15 bases between the two ends. CDR1 and CDR2 (germline): SGHNT, YYREEE (reference sequence). CDR3 size: 16 residues. CDR3 residues: CASSLSMGQPSYEQYF. CDR3 sequence (DNA): TGTGCCAGCAGCTTGTCTATGGGGCAACCTTCCTACGAGCAGTACTTC.

The rearrangement joins TRBV5-1 to TRBJ1-6, with unresolved D. The germline CDR1 and CDR2 sequences are SGHRS and YFSETQ. This CDR3 has 15 amino acids. Trimming removed 0 bases from V and 5 bases from J, with 9 bases in between. The CDR3 DNA is TGCGCCAGCAGCTTGGGAGGGTCCGATAATTCACCCCTCCACTTT. This gives the protein CASSLGGSDNSPLHF. Full variable domain (missing parts from reference TRBV5-1 and TRBJ1-6): KAGVTQTPRYLIKTRGQQVTLSCSPISGHRSVSWYQQTPGQGLQFLFEYFSETQRNKGNFPGRFSGRQFSNSRSEMNVSTLELGDSALYLCASSLGGSDNSPLHFGNGTRLTVT.

This rearrangement joins TRBV5-4 to TRBJ2-1, with TRBD2 identical over 7 bases. The CDR3 is 17 amino acids. The J segment lost 4 bases and the V segment lost 4 bases, leaving 14 bases of the junction unmatched. CDR1 and CDR2 (germline): SGHNT, YYREEE (reference sequence). DNA for the CDR3: TGTGCCAGCAGCCCCGATGCGGGAGACCTAAAGTACAATGAGCAGTTCTTC. Its protein product is CASSPDAGDLKYNEQFF.

The V call is TRBV5-5, the J call TRBJ1-2; 8 bases map to TRBD1. CDR3 length: 16 amino acids. J lost 1 base, V lost 3 bases, and 8 bases had no gene match. CDR1 is SGHKS, CDR2 YYEKEE, per germline (reference sequence). The CDR3 DNA reads TGTGCCAGCAGCTCGGGACAGGCCCAGTTTAACTATGGCTACACCTTC. The encoded protein is CASSSGQAQFNYGYTF.

The V call is TRBV20-1, the J call TRBJ1-1; possibly TRBD1 for D (6 bases). The CDR3 totals 11 residues. The germline V gene has CDR1 DFQATT and CDR2 SNEGSKA (reference sequence). V dropped 3 bases and J dropped 6 bases, with 8 bases sitting between them. This chain's CDR3 is CSARGTSEAFF. The DNA for the CDR3 is TGCAGTGCTAGGGGGACATCTGAAGCTTTCTTT.

This rearrangement joins TRBV10-1 to TRBJ1-5, with 7 bases identical to TRBD1. This CDR3 is built from 13 residues. Germline V gives CDR1 WNHNN, CDR2 SYGVQD (reference sequence). The V segment lost 5 bases and the J segment 4 bases; nucleotides outside the gene matches: 2. The CDR3 nucleotides are TGCGCCAGCAGTCCGGGACAGAATCAGCCCCAGCATTTT. Translation: CASSPGQNQPQHF.

This clone was picked up one time. V is TRBV6-2 or TRBV6-3 and J is TRBJ1-1; no reliable D call. CDR1 is MNHEY and CDR2 is SVGEGT in the germline V gene. CDR3 length: 13 residues. Deletions cut 0 bases from V and 5 bases from J, with 7 bases between. CDR3 amino acids: CASSYSPETEAFF. In nucleotides, the CDR3 is TGTGCCAGCAGTTACTCCCCCGAGACTGAAGCTTTCTTT.

The CDR3 loop is CASSVGRLPNEKLFF. The CDR3 region has the DNA TGTGCCAGCAGCGTAGGTAGACTCCCTAATGAAAAACTGTTTTTT. V usage is TRBV9 and J usage is TRBJ1-4; D remains unclear. With 0 bases removed from V and 3 bases from J, the gap between germline ends came to 9 bases. CDR1 is SGDLS, CDR2 YYNGEE, per germline. The CDR3 is made up of 15 amino acids.

The gene calls are TRBV2 and TRBJ2-7; TRBD2 is a possible D gene (6 bases). Per the germline V gene, CDR1 is SNHLY and CDR2 is FYNNEI. CDR3 size: 15 residues. Trimming shortened V by 5 bases and J by 5 bases, and 19 bases separated the two germline ends. The CDR3 here is CASSNIGSLGDEQYF. The CDR3 DNA sequence: TGTGCCAGCAGTAATATCGGGAGTTTGGGGGACGAGCAGTACTTC.

The chain combines TRBV27 with TRBJ2-7; a weak D match, TRBD1 (6 bases). The CDR3 is 13 amino acids. CDR1 MNHEY and CDR2 SMNVEV come from the germline V gene (reference sequence). V lost 6 bases to trimming and J lost 0 bases, with 9 bases between them. The CDR3 nucleotides read TGTGCCAGCAGGCAGGGGAGCTCCTACGAGCAGTACTTC. Translated: CASRQGSSYEQYF.

J is TRBJ1-5 and V is TRBV27, with D uncertain. Germline CDR1 reads MNHEY; CDR2 reads SMNVEV (reference sequence). The V end was cut by 6 bases, the J end by 0 bases, with 6 bases between. This CDR3 has 13 residues. DNA of the CDR3: TGTGCCAGCAGCCTTTTTAGCAATCAGCCCCAGCATTTT. Translating it yields CASSLFSNQPQHF.

This chain connects TRBV11-2 to TRBJ1-1, with 7 bases fitting TRBD1. The CDR3 covers 12 residues. Germline V gene lookup returns CDR1 SGHAT and CDR2 FQNNGV. With V trimmed by 1 base and J by 12 bases, 5 bases remained unmatched. CDR3 nucleotide sequence: TGTGCCAGCAGCTTAGGGACAGGTCTAACTTTCTTT. This codes for CASSLGTGLTFF.

The rearrangement uses TRBV2 and TRBJ2-1; D is ambiguous. Germline CDR1 and CDR2: SNHLY and FYNNEI. V was trimmed by 4 bases and J by 7 bases, leaving 5 bases between them. The CDR3 consists of 11 residues. For the CDR3, the DNA is TGTGCCAGCAGTGTAGAAAATGAGCAGTTCTTC. This sequence encodes CASSVENEQFF.

This clone was recorded a few times. The chain uses TRBV6-5 and TRBJ2-1, with 7 bases matching TRBD1. The V and J ends lost 4 bases and 3 bases, in that order; junction bases with no gene match: 3. This CDR3 is built from 14 residues. The germline V gene encodes CDR1 MNHEY and CDR2 SVGAGI. CDR3 bases: TGTGCCAGCAGTTTTGGGACAGACTACAATGAGCAGTTCTTC. As protein: CASSFGTDYNEQFF.

J is TRBJ1-1 and V is TRBV5-4, with D perhaps matching TRBD1 (5 bases). The CDR3 is made up of 13 amino acids. V lost 0 bases and J 5 bases, leaving 8 bases between the germline ends. The germline V gene has CDR1 SGHNT and CDR2 YYREEE (reference sequence). Written as DNA, the CDR3 is TGTGCCAGCAGCTTGGAGCAGGGAACTGAAGCTTTCTTT. Its translation: CASSLEQGTEAFF.

The rearrangement joins TRBV9 to TRBJ1-1, with D tentatively TRBD1 (6 bases). The V end lost 0 bases, the J end lost 3 bases, and 9 bases lay between the germline ends. The CDR3 extends over 14 amino acids. CDR1 SGDLS and CDR2 YYNGEE come from the germline V gene. The CDR3 region is CASSVGWTDTEAFF. In DNA, the CDR3 is TGTGCCAGCAGCGTAGGCTGGACAGACACTGAAGCTTTCTTT.

The CDR3 nucleotides are TGTGCCAGCAGTTTCATTGGACTAGCGGGAAGCTCCTACGAGCAGTACTTC. Its protein product is CASSFIGLAGSSYEQYF. This chain links TRBV28 with TRBJ2-7, with 12 positions matching TRBD2. The junction had 6 bases not matched to a gene; V was cut back by 3 bases and J by 0 bases. There are 17 residues in the CDR3. The germline CDR1 and CDR2 sequences are MDHEN and SYDVKM.

The sample holds one count of this clone. The chain recombines TRBV5-1 with TRBJ2-1; 11 nucleotides match TRBD1. With V trimmed by 4 bases and J by 4 bases, 7 bases remained unmatched. Per the germline V gene, CDR1 is SGHRS and CDR2 is YFSETQ. This CDR3 region has 16 residues. The CDR3 spells CASSPNRDRGYNEQFF. In DNA, the CDR3 is TGCGCCAGCAGCCCCAACCGGGACAGGGGGTACAATGAGCAGTTCTTC.

The chain has TRBV5-1 and TRBJ1-6, with D possibly being TRBD1 (5 bases). CDR3 length equals 17 residues. Germline CDR1 and CDR2: SGHRS and YFSETQ. V was pared by 3 bases and J by 6 bases, with 19 bases between. CDR3 nucleotide sequence: TGCGCCAGCAGCTGGACCCTCAGGGCGGGGGGTAATTCACCCCTCCACTTT. It translates to CASSWTLRAGGNSPLHF. Drawing the rest from reference TRBV5-1 and TRBJ1-6, the complete variable domain is KAGVTQTPRYLIKTRGQQVTLSCSPISGHRSVSWYQQTPGQGLQFLFEYFSETQRNKGNFPGRFSGRQFSNSRSEMNVSTLELGDSALYLCASSWTLRAGGNSPLHFGNGTRLTVT.

The rearrangement joins TRBV5-4 to TRBJ2-2, with 7 bases that match TRBD2. The V gene's germline CDR1 is SGHNT and CDR2 YYREEE (reference sequence). This CDR3 is 14 amino acids long. V trimming: 5 bases; J trimming: 7 bases; junction bases outside the gene matches: 8. The CDR3 DNA is TGTGCCAGCAGTCAAGCGGGAAATGGCGGGGAGCTGTTTTTT. It yields the protein CASSQAGNGGELFF.

J is TRBJ1-3 and V is TRBV3-1 (or the pseudogene TRBV3-2); maybe TRBD1 (5 bases). This CDR3 region has 18 residues. Per the germline V gene, CDR1 is LGHDT and CDR2 is YNNKEL (reference sequence). Trimming took off 4 bases at V and 12 bases at J, with 31 bases between the two ends. The DNA of the CDR3 is TGTGCCAGCAGCCCTAGGGGCAGGGCTCCACGATCGCGGGAAGGCATATATTTT. Protein sequence: CASSPRGRAPRSREGIYF.

This clone was seen a few times. This chain connects TRBV6-5 to TRBJ2-7; possibly TRBD1 for D (6 bases). Trimming pared 0 bases from V and 6 bases from J, leaving 12 bases between. The germline V gene has CDR1 MNHEY and CDR2 SVGAGI. The CDR3 runs 14 residues. CDR3 sequence reads: CASSYSRGGIEQYF. The CDR3 DNA is TGTGCCAGCAGTTACTCGCGAGGGGGAATCGAGCAGTACTTC.

In its sample, this clone was seen a few times. CDR3 loop: CAWNRRGRGSYEQYF. The CDR3 DNA sequence: TGTGCCTGGAACCGCAGGGGGCGCGGGTCCTACGAGCAGTACTTC. The chain recombines TRBV30 with TRBJ2-7, with TRBD1 matching over 8 bases. Trimming took 4 bases from V and 1 from J; bases not matched to a gene: 9. Germline V gives CDR1 GTSNPN, CDR2 SVGIG (reference sequence). The CDR3 is 15 residues long.

This sequence joins TRBV7-8 and TRBJ1-2, with TRBD1 matching over 8 bases. The CDR3 runs 14 residues. Per the germline V gene, CDR1 is SGHVS and CDR2 is FQNEAQ. The V segment lost 5 bases and the J segment 2 bases; nucleotides outside the gene matches: 4. The chain's CDR3 is CASSRGQGNYGYTF. CDR3 DNA sequence: TGTGCCAGCAGCCGAGGACAGGGCAACTATGGCTACACCTTC. Looking up the rest from reference TRBV7-8 and TRBJ1-2 gives the full variable domain: GAGVSQSPRYKVAKRGQDVALRCDPISGHVSLFWYQQALGQGPEFLTYFQNEAQLDKSGLPSDRFFAERPEGSVSTLKIQRTQQEDSAVYLCASSRGQGNYGYTFGSGTRLTVV.

The chain has TRBV5-4 and TRBJ1-1; TRBD1 matches at 7 bases. From germline, CDR1 is SGHNT and CDR2 YYREEE (reference sequence). CDR3 length equals 15 residues. V gave up 0 bases and J gave up 1 base; unmatched junction bases: 3. CDR3 in DNA: TGTGCCAGCAGCTTGGGGTGGACAGGGAACACTGAAGCTTTCTTT. The encoded protein is CASSLGWTGNTEAFF.

The CDR3 nucleotides are TGTGCCAGCCGTCAAGGGACTAATCAGCCCCAGCATTTT. Protein sequence: CASRQGTNQPQHF. The chain uses TRBV28 and TRBJ1-5; D possibly corresponds to TRBD1 (5 bases). Germline V gene lookup returns CDR1 MDHEN and CDR2 SYDVKM. The length of the CDR3 is 13 residues. V was trimmed by 8 bases and J by 4 bases, leaving 12 bases between them.